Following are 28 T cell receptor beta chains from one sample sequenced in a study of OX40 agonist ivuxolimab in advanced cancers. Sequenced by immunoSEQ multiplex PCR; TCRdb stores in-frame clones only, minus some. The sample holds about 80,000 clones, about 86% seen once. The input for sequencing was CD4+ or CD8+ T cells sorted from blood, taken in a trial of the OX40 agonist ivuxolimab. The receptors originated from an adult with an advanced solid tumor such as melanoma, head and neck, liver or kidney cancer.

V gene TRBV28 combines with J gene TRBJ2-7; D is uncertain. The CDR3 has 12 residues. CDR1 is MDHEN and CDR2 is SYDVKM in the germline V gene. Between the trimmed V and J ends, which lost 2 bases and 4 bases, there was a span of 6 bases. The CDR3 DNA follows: TGTGCCAGCAGTTTAGGAGATTACGAGCAGTACTTC. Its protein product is CASSLGDYEQYF.

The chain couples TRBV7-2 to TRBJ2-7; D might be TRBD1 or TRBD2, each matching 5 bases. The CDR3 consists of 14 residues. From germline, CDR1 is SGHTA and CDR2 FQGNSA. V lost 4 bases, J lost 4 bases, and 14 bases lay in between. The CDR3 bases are TGTGCCAGCAGCTCCGCCGGGACGGCGTACGAGCAGTACTTC. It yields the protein CASSSAGTAYEQYF.

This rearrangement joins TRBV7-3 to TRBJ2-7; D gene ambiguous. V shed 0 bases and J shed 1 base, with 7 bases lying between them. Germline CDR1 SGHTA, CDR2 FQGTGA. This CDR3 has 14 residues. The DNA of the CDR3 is TGTGCCAGCAGCTTAACAGCCACATCCTACGAGCAGTACTTC. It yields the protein CASSLTATSYEQYF.

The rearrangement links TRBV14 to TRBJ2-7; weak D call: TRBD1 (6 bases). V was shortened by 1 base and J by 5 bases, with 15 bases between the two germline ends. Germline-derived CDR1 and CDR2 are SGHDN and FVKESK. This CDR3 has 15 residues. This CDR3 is CASSQAHRVFDEQYF. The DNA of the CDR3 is TGTGCCAGCAGCCAAGCCCACAGGGTTTTCGACGAGCAGTACTTC.

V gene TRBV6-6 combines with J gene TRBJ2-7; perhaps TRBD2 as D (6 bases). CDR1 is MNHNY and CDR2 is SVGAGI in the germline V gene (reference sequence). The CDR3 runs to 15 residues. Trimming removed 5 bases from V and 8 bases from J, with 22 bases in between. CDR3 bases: TGTGCCAGCAGTCCCCAGGGAGGAAAGAGGGTCAAGCAGTACTTC. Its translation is CASSPQGGKRVKQYF.

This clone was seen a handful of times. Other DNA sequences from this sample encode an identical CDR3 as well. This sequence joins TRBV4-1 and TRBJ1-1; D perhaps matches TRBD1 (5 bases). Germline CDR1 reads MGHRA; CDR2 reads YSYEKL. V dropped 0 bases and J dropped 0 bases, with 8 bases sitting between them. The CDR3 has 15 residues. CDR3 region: CASSQDEGLNTEAFF. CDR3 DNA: TGCGCCAGCAGCCAAGATGAGGGACTGAACACTGAAGCTTTCTTT.

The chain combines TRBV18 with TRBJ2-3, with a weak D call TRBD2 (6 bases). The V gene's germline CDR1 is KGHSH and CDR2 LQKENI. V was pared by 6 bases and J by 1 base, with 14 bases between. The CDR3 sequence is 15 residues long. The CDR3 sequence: CASSPLASGTDTQYF. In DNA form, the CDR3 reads TGTGCCAGCTCGCCCCTAGCGTCGGGCACAGATACGCAGTATTTT. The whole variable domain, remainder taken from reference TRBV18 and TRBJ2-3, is NAGVMQNPRHLVRRRGQEARLRCSPMKGHSHVYWYRQLPEEGLKFMVYLQKENIIDESGMPKERFSAEFPKEGPSILRIQQVVRGDSAAYFCASSPLASGTDTQYFGPGTRLTVL.

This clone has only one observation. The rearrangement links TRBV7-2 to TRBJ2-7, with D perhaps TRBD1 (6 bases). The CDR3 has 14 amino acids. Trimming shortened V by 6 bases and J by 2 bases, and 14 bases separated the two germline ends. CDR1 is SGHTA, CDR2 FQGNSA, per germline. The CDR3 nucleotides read TGTGCCAGCAGTCCCACGACAGGTACCTACGAGCAGTACTTC. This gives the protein CASSPTTGTYEQYF.

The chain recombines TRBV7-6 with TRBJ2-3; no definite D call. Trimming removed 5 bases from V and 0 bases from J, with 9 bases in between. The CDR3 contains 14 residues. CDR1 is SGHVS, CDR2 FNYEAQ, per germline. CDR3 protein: CASSPTYSTDTQYF. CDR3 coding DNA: TGTGCCAGCAGCCCCACCTACAGCACAGATACGCAGTATTTT.

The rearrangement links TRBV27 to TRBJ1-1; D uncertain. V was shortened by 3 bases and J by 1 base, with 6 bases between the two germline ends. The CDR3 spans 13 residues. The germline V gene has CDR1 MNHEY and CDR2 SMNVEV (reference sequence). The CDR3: CASSFRGNTEAFF. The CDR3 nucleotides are TGTGCCAGCAGTTTCAGAGGGAACACTGAAGCTTTCTTT.

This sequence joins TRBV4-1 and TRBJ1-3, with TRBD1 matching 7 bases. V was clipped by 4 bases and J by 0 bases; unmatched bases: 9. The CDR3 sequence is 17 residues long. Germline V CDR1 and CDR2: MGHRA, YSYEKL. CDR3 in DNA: TGCGCCAGCAGCCGATCGGACAGGCCCTACTCTGGAAACACCATATATTTT. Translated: CASSRSDRPYSGNTIYF.

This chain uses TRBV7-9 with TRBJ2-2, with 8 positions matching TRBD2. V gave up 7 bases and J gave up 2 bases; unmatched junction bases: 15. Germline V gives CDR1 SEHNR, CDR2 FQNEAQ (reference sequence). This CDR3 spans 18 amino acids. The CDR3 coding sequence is TGTGCCAGCAACGACGAGGGGTTACTAGCGGTTAACACCGGGGAGCTGTTTTTT. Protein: CASNDEGLLAVNTGELFF. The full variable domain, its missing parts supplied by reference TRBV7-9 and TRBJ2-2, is DTGVSQNPRHKITKRGQNVTFRCDPISEHNRLYWYRQTLGQGPEFLTYFQNEAQLEKSRLLSDRFSAERPKGSFSTLEIQRTEQGDSAMYLCASNDEGLLAVNTGELFFGEGSRLTVL.

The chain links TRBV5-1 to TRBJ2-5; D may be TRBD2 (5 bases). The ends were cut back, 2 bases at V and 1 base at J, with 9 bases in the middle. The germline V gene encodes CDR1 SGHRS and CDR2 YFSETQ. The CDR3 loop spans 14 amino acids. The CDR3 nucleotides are TGCGCCAGCAGCTTAAGGACTGGCCAAGAGACCCAGTACTTC. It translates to CASSLRTGQETQYF.

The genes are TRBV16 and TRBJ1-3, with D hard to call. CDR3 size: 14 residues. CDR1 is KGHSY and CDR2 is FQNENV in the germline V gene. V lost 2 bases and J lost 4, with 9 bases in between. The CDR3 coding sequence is TGTGCCAGCAGCCAACGGTTAGGGGGAAACACCATATATTTT. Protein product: CASSQRLGGNTIYF.

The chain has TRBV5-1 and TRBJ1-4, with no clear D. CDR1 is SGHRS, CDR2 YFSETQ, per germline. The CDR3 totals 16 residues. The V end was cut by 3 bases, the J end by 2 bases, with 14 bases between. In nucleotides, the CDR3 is TGCGCCAGCAGCTATGGGTCCCTAACGACTAATGAAAAACTGTTTTTT. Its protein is CASSYGSLTTNEKLFF.

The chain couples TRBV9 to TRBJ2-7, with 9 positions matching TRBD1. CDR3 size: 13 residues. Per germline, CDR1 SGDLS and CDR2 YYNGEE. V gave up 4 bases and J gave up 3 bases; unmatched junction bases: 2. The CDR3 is CASSRDRDYEQYF. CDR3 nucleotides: TGTGCCAGCAGCCGGGACAGGGACTACGAGCAGTACTTC.

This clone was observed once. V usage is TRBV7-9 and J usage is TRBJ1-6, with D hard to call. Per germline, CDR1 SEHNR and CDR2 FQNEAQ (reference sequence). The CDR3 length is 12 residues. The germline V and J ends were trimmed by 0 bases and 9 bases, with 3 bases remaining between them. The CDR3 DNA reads TGTGCCAGCAGCTTAGCTCGTTCACCCCTCCACTTT. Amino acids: CASSLARSPLHF.

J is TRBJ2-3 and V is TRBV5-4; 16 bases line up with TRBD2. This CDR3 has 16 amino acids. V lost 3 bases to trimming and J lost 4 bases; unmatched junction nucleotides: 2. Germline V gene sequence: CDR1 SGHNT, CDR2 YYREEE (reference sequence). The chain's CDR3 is CASSSGLAGGSDTQYF. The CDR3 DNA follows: TGTGCCAGCAGCTCGGGACTAGCGGGGGGGTCAGATACGCAGTATTTT.

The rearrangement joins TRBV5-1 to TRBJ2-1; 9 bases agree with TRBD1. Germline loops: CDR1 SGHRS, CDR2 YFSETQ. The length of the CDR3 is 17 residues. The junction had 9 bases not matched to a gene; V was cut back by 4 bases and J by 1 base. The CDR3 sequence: CASSVDYGTGSYNEQFF. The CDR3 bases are TGCGCCAGCAGCGTAGATTACGGGACAGGGTCCTACAATGAGCAGTTCTTC.

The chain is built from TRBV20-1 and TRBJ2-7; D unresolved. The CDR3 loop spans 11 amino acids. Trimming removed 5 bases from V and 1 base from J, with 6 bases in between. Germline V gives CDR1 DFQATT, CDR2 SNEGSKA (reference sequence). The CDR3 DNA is TGCAGTGCTGGCTATTCCTACGAGCAGTACTTC. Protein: CSAGYSYEQYF.

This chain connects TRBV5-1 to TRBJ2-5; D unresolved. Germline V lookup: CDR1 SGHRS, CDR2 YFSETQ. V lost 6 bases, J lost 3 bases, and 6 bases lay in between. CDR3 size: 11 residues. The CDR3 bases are TGCGCCAGCAACATGGAAGAGACCCAGTACTTC. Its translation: CASNMEETQYF.

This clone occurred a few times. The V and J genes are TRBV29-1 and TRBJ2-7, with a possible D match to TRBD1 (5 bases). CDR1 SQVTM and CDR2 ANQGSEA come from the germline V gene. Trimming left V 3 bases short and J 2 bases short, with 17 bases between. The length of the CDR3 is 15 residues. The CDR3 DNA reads TGCAGCGTTGAGGTGTCAGGGCGGAGCGCCTACGAGCAGTACTTC. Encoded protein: CSVEVSGRSAYEQYF.

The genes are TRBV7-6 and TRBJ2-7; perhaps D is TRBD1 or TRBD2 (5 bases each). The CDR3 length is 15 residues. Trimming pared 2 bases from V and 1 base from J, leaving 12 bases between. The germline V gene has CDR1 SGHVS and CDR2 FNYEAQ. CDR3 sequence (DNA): TGTGCCAGCAGCTTATGGGCAGGGAGATCCTACGAGCAGTACTTC. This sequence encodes CASSLWAGRSYEQYF. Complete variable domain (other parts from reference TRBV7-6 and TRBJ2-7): GAGVSQSPRYKVTKRGQDVALRCDPISGHVSLYWYRQALGQGPEFLTYFNYEAQQDKSGLPNDRFSAERPEGSISTLTIQRTEQRDSAMYRCASSLWAGRSYEQYFGPGTRLTVT.

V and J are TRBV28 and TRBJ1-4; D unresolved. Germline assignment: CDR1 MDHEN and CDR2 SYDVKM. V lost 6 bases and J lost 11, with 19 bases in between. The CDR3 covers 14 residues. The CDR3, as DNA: TGTGCCAGCAGACCCACCCTGGCTAGAGAGAAACTGTTTTTT. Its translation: CASRPTLAREKLFF. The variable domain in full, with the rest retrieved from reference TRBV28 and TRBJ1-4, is DVKVTQSSRYLVKRTGEKVFLECVQDMDHENMFWYRQDPGLGLRLIYFSYDVKMKEKGDIPEGYSVSREKKERFSLILESASTNQTSMYLCASRPTLAREKLFFGSGTQLSVL.

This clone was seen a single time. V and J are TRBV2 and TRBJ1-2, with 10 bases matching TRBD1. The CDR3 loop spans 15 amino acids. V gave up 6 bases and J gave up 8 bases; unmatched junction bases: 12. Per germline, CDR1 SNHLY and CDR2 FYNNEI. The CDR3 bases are TGTGCCAGCAGGGAACCGGGACAGGGGATCCGGGGCTACACCTTC. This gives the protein CASREPGQGIRGYTF.

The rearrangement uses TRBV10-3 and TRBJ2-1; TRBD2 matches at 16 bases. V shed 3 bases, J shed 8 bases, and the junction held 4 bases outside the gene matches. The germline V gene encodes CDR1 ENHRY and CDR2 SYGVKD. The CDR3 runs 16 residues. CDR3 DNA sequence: TGTGCCATCAGTGAAGGGACTAGCGGGGGGGCGGATGAGCAGTTCTTC. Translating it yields CAISEGTSGGADEQFF.

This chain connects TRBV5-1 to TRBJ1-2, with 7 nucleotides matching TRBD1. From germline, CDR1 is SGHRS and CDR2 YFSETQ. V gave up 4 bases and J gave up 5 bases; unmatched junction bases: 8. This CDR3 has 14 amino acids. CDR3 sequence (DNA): TGCGCCAGCAGCCTCTCGACAGGGCTTTATGGCTACACCTTC. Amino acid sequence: CASSLSTGLYGYTF.

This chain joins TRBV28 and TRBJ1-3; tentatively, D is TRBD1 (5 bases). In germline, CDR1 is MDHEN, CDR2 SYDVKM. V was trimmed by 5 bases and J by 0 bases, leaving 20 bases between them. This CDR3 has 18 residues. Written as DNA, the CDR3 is TGTGCCAGCAGTGTTGGTGATTACCAGGGATTCTCTGGAAACACCATATATTTT. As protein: CASSVGDYQGFSGNTIYF. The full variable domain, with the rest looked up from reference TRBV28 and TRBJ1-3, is DVKVTQSSRYLVKRTGEKVFLECVQDMDHENMFWYRQDPGLGLRLIYFSYDVKMKEKGDIPEGYSVSREKKERFSLILESASTNQTSMYLCASSVGDYQGFSGNTIYFGEGSWLTVV.